This T cell receptor (beta chain) was sequenced in a study of somatic mutations in cytotoxic T cells in rheumatoid arthritis. Regarding the study as a whole: The antigen targets of the expanded CD8+ clones were unknown.

The assay was immunoSEQ multiplex PCR, and TCRdb's table has in-frame clones only and misses some. The sample holds 18,000 or so clones, about 70% seen once. The germline V gene has CDR1 SEHNR and CDR2 FQNEAQ (reference sequence). The V end lost 5 bases, the J end lost 2 bases, and 9 bases lay between the germline ends. This CDR3 contains 13 residues. Each healthy control was a blood donor; the group had a median age of approximately 60 years (range roughly 21-75), and 50% to 65% were female. Positive magnetic bead selection was used to isolate CD4+ and CD8+ cells; purity was checked by flow cytometry. A word on this clone: Its cognate antigen is unknown.

Source material: CD8+ T cells sorted from blood. This clonotype was obtained from a woman aged 60-75 years in good health. The rearrangement joins TRBV7-9 to TRBJ2-5; TRBD1 might be the D (5 bases). The CDR3 bases are TGTGCCAGCAGCCCCCGACAGCAAGAGACCCAGTACTTC. Translating gives CASSPRQQETQYF.